This record covers a single TCR beta chain. Per germline, CDR1 MNHEY and CDR2 SMNVEV (reference sequence). Trimming pared 10 bases from V and 7 bases from J, leaving 14 bases between. The CDR3 runs to 11 residues. The data are from a study of control samples from healthy donors and cancer patients. The data were produced by immunoSEQ multiplex PCR, yet TCRdb's version contains in-frame clones alone and is incomplete. The sample has some 120,000 clones, roughly 84% seen once. This sequence joins TRBV27 and TRBJ2-7; D is uncertain. The TCR was taken from a man aged 18 to 29 in good health. Material for sequencing was blood. CDR3 in DNA: TGTGCCATCCCGACCCCTTGGGAGCAGTACTTC. It encodes CAIPTPWEQYF.